This T cell receptor beta chain is drawn from a study of PD-1 blockade in classical Hodgkin lymphoma. Broader study findings: It was among complete responders that baseline diversity resembled that of newly diagnosed patients. According to reports, newly diagnosed patients had lower baseline TCR diversity than healthy donors, and relapsed/refractory patients had lower baseline TCR diversity still. Patients with an early start, nivolumab under 1 year after ASCT, were excluded. Significant TCR diversity gains by C4D1 occurred in CD4+ but not CD8+ cells.

Here immunoSEQ multiplex PCR was the method, and the copy in TCRdb shows in-frame clones only, minus some. The sample has about 24,000 clones, around 86% seen once. Concerning this clone: Its antigen is unknown.

The patients all showed relapse after autologous stem cell transplantation, while their brentuximab vedotin exposure varied. The sample consisted of peripheral blood mononuclear cells (PBMCs), taken before the second cycle of nivolumab. The origin of this receptor is a human donor with classical Hodgkin lymphoma.

The CDR3 DNA reads TGTGCCATCGGGGCCGCCGGCAATCAGCCCCAGCATTTT. As protein: CAIGAAGNQPQHF. The chain couples TRBV10-3 to TRBJ1-5; a weak D match, TRBD1 (5 bases). V was cut by 8 bases and J by 2 bases, with 10 bases left in between. The CDR3 covers 13 residues. CDR1 and CDR2 (germline): ENHRY, SYGVKD.